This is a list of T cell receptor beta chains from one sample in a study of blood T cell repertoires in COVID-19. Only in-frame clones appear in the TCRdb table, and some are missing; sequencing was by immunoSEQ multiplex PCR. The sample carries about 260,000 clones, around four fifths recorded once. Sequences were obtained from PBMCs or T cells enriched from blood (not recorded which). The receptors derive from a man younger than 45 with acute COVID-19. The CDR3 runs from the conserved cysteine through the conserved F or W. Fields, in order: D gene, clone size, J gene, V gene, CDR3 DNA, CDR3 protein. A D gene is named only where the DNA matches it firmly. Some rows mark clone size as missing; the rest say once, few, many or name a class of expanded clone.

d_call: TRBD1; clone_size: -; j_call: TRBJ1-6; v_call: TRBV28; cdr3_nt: TGTGCCAGCAGGTCCGGGACAGGGAGGATTACACCCCTCCACTTT; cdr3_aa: CASRSGTGRITPLHF
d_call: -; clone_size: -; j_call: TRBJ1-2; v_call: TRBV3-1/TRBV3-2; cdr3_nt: TGTGCCAGCAGCGCCCGTGGCAGGCACTATGGCTACACCTTC; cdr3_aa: CASSARGRHYGYTF
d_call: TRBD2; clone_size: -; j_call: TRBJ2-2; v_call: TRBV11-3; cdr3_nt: TGTGCCAGCAGTCCAGGTAGAGGGACTAGCTCCGGGGAGCTGTTTTTT; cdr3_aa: CASSPGRGTSSGELFF
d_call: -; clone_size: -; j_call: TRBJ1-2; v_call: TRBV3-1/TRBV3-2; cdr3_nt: TGTGCCAGCAGCCAAGATAGCGGCAGGGACCTTAGCTACACCTTC; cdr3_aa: CASSQDSGRDLSYTF
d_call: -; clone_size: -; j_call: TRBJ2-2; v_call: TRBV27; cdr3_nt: TGTGCCAGCAGTTTATTAGGGGCTAACACCGGGGAGCTGTTTTTT; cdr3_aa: CASSLLGANTGELFF
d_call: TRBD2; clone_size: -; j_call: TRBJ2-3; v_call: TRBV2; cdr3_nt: TGTGCCAGCAGTAAGTTAGCGGGAACTAGCACAGATACGCAGTATTTT; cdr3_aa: CASSKLAGTSTDTQYF
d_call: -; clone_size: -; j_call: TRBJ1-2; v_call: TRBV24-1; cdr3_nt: TGTGCCACCAGTGACCCACCCGGGACTTATGGCTACACCTTC; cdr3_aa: CATSDPPGTYGYTF
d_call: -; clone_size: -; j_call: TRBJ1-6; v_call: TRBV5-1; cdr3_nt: TGCGCCAGCAGCCAGACGGGAGCGGGGCCCCTCCACTTT; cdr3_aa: CASSQTGAGPLHF
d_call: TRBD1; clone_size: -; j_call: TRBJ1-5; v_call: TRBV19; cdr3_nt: TGTGCCAGTAGTATTCTGGGACAGGGCAATGTCGATCGGCCCCAGCATTTT; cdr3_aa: CASSILGQGNVDRPQHF
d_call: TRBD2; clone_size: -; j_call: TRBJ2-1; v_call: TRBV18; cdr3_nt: TGTGCCAGCTCCACCCGGGGGGGTGGAGGCGATGAGCAGTTCTTC; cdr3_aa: CASSTRGGGGDEQFF
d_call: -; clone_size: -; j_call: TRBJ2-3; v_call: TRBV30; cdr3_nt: TGTGCCTGGCGACGGAGGGGAAGCACAGATACGCAGTATTTT; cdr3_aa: CAWRRRGSTDTQYF
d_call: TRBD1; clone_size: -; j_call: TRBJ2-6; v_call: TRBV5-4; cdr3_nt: TGTGCCAGCAGCTTTAGGGACAGGGGGCGTGGGGCCAACGTCCTGACTTTC; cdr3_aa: CASSFRDRGRGANVLTF
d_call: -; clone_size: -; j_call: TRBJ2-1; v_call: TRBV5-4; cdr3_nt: TGTGCCAGCAGCCGCGGTAACTATGAGCAGTTCTTC; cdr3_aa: CASSRGNYEQFF
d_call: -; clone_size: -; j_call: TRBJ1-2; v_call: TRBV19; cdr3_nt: TGTGCCAGTAGTGTAACTTCCTGGACTAATAACGAGGGCTACACCTTC; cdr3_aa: CASSVTSWTNNEGYTF
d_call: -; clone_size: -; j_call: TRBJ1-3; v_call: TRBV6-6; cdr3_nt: TGTGCCAGCAGTTCGTTCGGGACTTCTGGAAACACCATATATTTT; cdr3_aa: CASSSFGTSGNTIYF
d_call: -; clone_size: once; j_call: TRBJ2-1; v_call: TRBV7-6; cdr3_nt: TGTGCCAGCAGCTACAACGATGAGCAGTTCTTC; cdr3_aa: CASSYNDEQFF
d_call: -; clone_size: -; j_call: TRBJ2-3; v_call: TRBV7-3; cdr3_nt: TGTGCCAGCAGTCCTAGCACAGATACGCAGTATTTT; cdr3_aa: CASSPSTDTQYF
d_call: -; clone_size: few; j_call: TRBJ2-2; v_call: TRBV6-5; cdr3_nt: TGTGCCAGTCGGACAGTCGCGAACACCGGGGAGCTGTTTTTT; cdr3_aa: CASRTVANTGELFF
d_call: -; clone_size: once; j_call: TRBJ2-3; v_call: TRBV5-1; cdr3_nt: TGCGCCAGCAGCCAGCAAACTACTAGCACAGATACGCAGTATTTT; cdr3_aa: CASSQQTTSTDTQYF
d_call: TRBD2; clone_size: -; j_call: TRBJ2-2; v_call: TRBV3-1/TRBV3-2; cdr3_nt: TGTGCCAGCAGCCACCCTGGCGGGAGGGGGGCCGGGGAGCTGTTTTTT; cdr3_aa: CASSHPGGRGAGELFF
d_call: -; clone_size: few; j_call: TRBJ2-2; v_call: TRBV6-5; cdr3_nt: TGTGCCAGCAGTTACTCAAGGGGGGGCACCGGGGAGCTGTTTTTT; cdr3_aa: CASSYSRGGTGELFF
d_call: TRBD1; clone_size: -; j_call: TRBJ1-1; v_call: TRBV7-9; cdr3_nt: TGTGCCAGCAGCAGGGACAGCCAGAACACTGAAGCTTTCTTT; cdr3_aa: CASSRDSQNTEAFF
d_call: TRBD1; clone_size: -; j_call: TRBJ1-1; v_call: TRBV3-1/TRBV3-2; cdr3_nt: TGTGCCAGCAGCCTCGGGACAGGGGTGGTGGGCACTGAAGCTTTCTTT; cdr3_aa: CASSLGTGVVGTEAFF
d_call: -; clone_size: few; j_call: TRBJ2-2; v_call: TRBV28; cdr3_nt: TGTGCCACTTCCACCGGGGAGCTGTTTTTT; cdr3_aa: CATSTGELFF
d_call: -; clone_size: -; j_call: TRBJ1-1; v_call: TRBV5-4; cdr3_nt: TGTGCCAGCAGCGGCCGGACAGCTGTGAACACTGAAGCTTTCTTT; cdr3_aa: CASSGRTAVNTEAFF
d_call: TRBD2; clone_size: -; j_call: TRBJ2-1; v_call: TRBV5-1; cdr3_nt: TGCGCCAGCAGCGCCGGACTAGTGGGGAATGAGCAGTTCTTC; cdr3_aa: CASSAGLVGNEQFF
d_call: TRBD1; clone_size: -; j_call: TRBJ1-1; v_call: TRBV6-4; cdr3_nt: TGTGCCAGCAGACTGGACAGGATGAACACTGAAGCTTTCTTT; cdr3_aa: CASRLDRMNTEAFF
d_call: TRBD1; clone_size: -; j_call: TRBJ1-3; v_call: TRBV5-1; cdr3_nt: TGCGCCAGCAGCAAAGCGGGACAGGGGCCTGGAAACACCATATATTTT; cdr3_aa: CASSKAGQGPGNTIYF
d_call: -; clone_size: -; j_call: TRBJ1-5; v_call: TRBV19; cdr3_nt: TGTGCCAGTAAGAGACAGATTAGCAATCAGCCCCAGCATTTT; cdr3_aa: CASKRQISNQPQHF
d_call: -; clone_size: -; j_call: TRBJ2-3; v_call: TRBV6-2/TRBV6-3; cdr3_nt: TGTGCCAGCACCCCCATAGGGGCAGGCGCAGATACGCAGTATTTT; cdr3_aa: CASTPIGAGADTQYF
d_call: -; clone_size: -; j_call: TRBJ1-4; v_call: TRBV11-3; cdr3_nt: TGTGCCAGCAGGCGGGACCTCAGCGAAAAACTGTTTTTT; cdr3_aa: CASRRDLSEKLFF
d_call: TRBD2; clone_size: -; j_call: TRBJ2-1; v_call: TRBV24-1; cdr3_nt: TGTGCCACCAGTGATATAAGGACTAGCGAAAATGAGCAGTTCTTC; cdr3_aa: CATSDIRTSENEQFF
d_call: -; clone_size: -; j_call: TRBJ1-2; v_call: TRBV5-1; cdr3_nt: TGCGCCAGCAGCCGATTACAGGCTCCTAATGGCTACACCTTC; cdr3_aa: CASSRLQAPNGYTF
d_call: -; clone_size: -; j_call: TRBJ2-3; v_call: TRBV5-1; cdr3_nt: TGCGCCAGCAACTGGGGGGATACCCCGGATACGCAGTATTTT; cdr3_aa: CASNWGDTPDTQYF
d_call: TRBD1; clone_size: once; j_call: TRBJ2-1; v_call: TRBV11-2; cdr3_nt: TGTGCCAGCAGCTTATTGACGGGACAGGGGCCCAATGAGCAGTTCTTC; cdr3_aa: CASSLLTGQGPNEQFF
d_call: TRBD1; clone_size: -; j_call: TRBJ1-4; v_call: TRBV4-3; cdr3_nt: TGCGCCAGCAGCCGGGACAGTACCGTGAATGAAAAACTGTTTTTT; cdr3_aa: CASSRDSTVNEKLFF
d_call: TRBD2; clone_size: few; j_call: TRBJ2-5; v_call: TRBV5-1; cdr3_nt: TGCGCCAGCAGCTTCCTAGCGGAGGCAAAGACCCAGTACTTC; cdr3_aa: CASSFLAEAKTQYF
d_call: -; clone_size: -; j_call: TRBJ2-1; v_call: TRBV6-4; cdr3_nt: TGTGCCAGCAGTGTAAGCGGCCGCTCCTACAATGAGCAGTTCTTC; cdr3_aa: CASSVSGRSYNEQFF
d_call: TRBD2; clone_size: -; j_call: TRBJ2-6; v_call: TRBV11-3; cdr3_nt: TGTGCCAGCAGCACGACTAGCGGGTCTGGGGCCAACGTCCTGACTTTC; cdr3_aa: CASSTTSGSGANVLTF
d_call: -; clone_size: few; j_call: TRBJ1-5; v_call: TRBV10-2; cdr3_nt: TGCGCCTCCGTGGGGGGTATGGGCAATCAGCCCCAGCATTTT; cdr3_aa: CASVGGMGNQPQHF
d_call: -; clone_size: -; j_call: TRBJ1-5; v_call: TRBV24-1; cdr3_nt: TGTGCCACCAGTTTCGGTGGTCAGCCCCAGCATTTT; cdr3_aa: CATSFGGQPQHF
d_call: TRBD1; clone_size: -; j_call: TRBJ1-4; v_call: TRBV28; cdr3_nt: TGTGCCAGCAGTCCTGGACAGGTCTCTAATGAAAAACTGTTTTTT; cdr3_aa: CASSPGQVSNEKLFF
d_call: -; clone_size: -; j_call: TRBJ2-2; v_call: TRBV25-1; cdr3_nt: TGTGCCAGCAGTGCGGGTTGGAACACCGGGGAGCTGTTTTTT; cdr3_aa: CASSAGWNTGELFF
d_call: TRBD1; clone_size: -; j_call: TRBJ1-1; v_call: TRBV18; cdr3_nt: TGTGCCAGCTCACCGGTACGGGGACAGGAAGCTTTCTTT; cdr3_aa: CASSPVRGQEAFF
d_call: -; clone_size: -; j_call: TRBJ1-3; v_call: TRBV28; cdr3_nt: TGTGCCAGCAACGTGGGGGGCTCTGGAAACACCATATATTTT; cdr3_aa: CASNVGGSGNTIYF
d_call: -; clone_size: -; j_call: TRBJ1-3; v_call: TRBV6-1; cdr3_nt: TGTGCCAGCAGTGAAAGAAGGGCAGGATTAGGAGGCAACACCATATATTTT; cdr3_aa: CASSERRAGLGGNTIYF
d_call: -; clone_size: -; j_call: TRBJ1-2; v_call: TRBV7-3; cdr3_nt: TGTGCCAGCAGCCCGGGGGATAGATTGAACTATGGCTACACCTTC; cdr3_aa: CASSPGDRLNYGYTF
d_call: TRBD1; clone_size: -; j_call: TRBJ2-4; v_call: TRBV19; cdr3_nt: TGTGCCAGTAGTATCGGACAGGGAGACATTCAGTACTTC; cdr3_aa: CASSIGQGDIQYF
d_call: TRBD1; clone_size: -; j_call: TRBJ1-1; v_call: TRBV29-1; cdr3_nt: TGCAGCGTTTATGGACAGGGGGGCTCGAGGAACACTGAAGCTTTCTTT; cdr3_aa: CSVYGQGGSRNTEAFF
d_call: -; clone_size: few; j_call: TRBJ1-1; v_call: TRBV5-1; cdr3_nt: TGCGCCAGCAGCCCGGGGGGGACAACCAACACTGAAGCTTTCTTT; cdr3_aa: CASSPGGTTNTEAFF